Reported below is one T cell receptor beta chain. Its antigen is currently unknown. The data were taken from a study of PD-1 blockade in classical Hodgkin lymphoma. On the study more broadly: Patients got intravenous nivolumab 3 mg/kg every 2 weeks. Overall study results and limits: TCR diversity at baseline was reported to be reduced in newly diagnosed patients relative to healthy donors.

Each patient experienced a relapse that followed autologous stem cell transplantation, and brentuximab vedotin exposure varied. Germline V gives CDR1 MNHNY, CDR2 SVGAGI (reference sequence). This CDR3 has 12 residues. Trimming took off 8 bases at V and 12 bases at J, with 17 bases between the two ends. Only in-frame clones appear in the TCRdb table, and some are missing; sequencing was by immunoSEQ multiplex PCR. This table has 90,000 to 95,000 clones, 85% to 90% appearing once. The sequencing here drew on peripheral blood mononuclear cells (PBMCs), taken before the second cycle of nivolumab. The receptor comes from a human donor with classical Hodgkin lymphoma. The chain has TRBV6-6 and TRBJ2-1, with TRBD1 as a possible D gene (5 bases). Here the CDR3 DNA reads TGTGCCAGCCGAGGACAACCCATCGGGCAGTTCTTC. Amino acids: CASRGQPIGQFF.